The present T cell receptor beta chain was sequenced within a study of T cell repertoires in cytomegalovirus infection. TCRdb ran MiXCR on the reads and lists one entry per CDR3 protein. Found here are hundreds of thousands of distinct CDR3 sequences, roughly 15% of them singletons; the top ten hold around 12%. CDR3 length equals 17 residues. Trimming removed 5 bases from V and 0 bases from J; junction bases left unmatched: 10. This clonotype showed up just a few times. What it binds is unknown. Study-level findings and limits: CMV-specific HLA-C-restricted TCR beta clonotypes dominated the ex vivo response. Summed frequency of shared TCR beta families picked out CMV carriers who also had the relevant HLA.

The sequence derives from a human donor in good health (CMV status not recorded). Some clones in this sample may be carry-over from other donors' samples. Sequencing was done on a sample of PBMCs. This rearrangement joins TRBV12-3 or TRBV12-4 to TRBJ1-1, with TRBD1 matching 9 bases. The DNA of the CDR3 is TGTGCCAGCAGTCCGAACAGGGGGCGCGGGATGAACACTGAAGCTTTCTTT. Residues: CASSPNRGRGMNTEAFF.